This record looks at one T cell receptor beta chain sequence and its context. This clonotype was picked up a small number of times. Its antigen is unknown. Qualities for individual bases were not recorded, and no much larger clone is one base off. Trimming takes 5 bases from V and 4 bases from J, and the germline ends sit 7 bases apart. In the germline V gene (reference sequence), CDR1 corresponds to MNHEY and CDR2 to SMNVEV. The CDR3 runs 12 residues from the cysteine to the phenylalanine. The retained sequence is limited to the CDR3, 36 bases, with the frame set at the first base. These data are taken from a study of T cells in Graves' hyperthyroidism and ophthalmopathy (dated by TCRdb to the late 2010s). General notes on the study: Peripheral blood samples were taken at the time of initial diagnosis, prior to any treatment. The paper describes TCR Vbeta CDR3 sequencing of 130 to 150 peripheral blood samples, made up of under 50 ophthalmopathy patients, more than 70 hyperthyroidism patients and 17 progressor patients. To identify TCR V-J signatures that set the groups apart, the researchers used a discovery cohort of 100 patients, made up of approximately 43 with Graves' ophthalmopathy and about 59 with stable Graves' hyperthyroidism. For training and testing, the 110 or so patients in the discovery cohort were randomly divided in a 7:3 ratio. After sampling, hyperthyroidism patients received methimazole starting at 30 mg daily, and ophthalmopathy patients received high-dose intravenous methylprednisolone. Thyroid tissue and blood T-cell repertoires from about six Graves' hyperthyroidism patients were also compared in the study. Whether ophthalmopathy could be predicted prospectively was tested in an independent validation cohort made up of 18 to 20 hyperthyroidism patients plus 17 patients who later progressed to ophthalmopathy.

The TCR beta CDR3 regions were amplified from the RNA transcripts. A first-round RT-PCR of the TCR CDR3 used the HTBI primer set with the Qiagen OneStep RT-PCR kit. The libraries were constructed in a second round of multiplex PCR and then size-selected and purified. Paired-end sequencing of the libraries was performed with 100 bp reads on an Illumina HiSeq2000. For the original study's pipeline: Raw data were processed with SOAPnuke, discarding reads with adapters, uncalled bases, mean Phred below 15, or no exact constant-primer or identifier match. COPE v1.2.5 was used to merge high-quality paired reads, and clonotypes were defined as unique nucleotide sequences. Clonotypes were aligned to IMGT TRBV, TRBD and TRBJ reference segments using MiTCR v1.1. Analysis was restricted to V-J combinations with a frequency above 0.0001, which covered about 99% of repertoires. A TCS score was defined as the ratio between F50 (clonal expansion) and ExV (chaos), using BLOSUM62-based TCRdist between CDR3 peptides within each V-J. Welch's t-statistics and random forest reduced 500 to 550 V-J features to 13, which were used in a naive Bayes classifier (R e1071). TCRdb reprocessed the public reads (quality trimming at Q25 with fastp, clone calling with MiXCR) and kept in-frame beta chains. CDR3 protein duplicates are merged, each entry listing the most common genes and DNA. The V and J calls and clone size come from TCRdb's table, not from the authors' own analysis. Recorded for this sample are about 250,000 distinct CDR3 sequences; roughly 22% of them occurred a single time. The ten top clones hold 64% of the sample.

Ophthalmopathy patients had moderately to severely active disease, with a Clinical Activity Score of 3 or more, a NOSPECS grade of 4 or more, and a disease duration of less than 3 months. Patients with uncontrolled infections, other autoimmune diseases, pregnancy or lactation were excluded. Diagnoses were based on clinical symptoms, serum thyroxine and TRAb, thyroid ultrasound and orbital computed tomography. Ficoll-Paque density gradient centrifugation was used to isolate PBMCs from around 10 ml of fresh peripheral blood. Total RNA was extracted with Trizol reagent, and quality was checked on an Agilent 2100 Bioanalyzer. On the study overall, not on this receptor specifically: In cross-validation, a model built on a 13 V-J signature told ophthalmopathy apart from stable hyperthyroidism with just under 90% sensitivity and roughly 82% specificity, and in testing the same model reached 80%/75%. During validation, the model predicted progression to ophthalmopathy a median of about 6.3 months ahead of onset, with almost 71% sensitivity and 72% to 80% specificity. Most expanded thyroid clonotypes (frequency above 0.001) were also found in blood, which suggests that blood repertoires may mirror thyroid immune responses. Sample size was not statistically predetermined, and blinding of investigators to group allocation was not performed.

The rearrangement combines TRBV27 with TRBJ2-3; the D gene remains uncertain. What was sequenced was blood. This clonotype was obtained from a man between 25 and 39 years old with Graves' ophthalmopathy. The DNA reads TGTGCCAGCAGTCCCCGCCCAGATACGCAGTATTTT. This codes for CASSPRPDTQYF.